The 5 T cell receptor beta chains in this list originate from one sample, sequenced in a study of blood T cells in healthy people across ages. A J-beta primer mix and a sample-barcoded 5' primer were used in a second PCR of roughly 6 to 11 cycles. MiXCR, run by TCRdb on the 5' RACE reads, gives a single entry per CDR3 protein. The table lists 1.5 million to 2 million distinct CDR3 sequences, roughly 30% of them singletons. Sequenced input: blood. The receptor source for this set is a woman between 25 and 40 years old in good health.

This rearrangement joins TRBV20-1 to TRBJ1-5; D not certain. V shed 7 bases and J shed 6 bases, with 16 bases lying between them. This CDR3 has 13 residues. Looked up from germline, CDR1 is DFQATT and CDR2 is SNEGSKA (reference sequence). The DNA of the CDR3 is TGCAGTGTGCGGATGAATATGGGTCAGCCCCAGCATTTT. Its protein product is CSVRMNMGQPQHF.

Only a few counts were recorded for this clonotype. V is TRBV6-1 and J is TRBJ2-5, with D tentatively TRBD1 (6 bases). Germline V gene data show CDR1 as MNHNS and CDR2 as SASEGT. The V end was cut by 2 bases, the J end by 5 bases, with 12 bases between. The CDR3 extends over 14 amino acids. CDR3 protein: CASSESWGRETQYF. As DNA, the CDR3 is TGTGCCAGCAGTGAAAGTTGGGGGCGGGAGACCCAGTACTTC.

The CDR3 sequence: CSAKSGVTYNEQFF. The CDR3 DNA reads TGCAGTGCCAAATCGGGGGTTACTTACAATGAGCAGTTCTTC. V is TRBV20-1 and J is TRBJ2-1; tentative D call: TRBD2 (6 bases). The V gene lost 6 bases and the J gene lost 4 bases, with 16 bases spanning the gap. The CDR3 consists of 14 residues. Germline CDR1 is DFQATT and CDR2 is SNEGSKA (reference sequence).

The chain is built from TRBV7-3 and TRBJ2-7; D gene uncertain. The CDR3 has 13 residues. Germline V gives CDR1 SGHTA, CDR2 FQGTGA. With 1 base removed from V and 5 bases from J, the gap between germline ends came to 9 bases. CDR3 nucleotide sequence: TGTGCCAGCAGCTTAAAGGGTAGGGACGAGCAGTACTTC. This gives the protein CASSLKGRDEQYF.

A word on this clonotype: An end of the junction differs from the germline gene, which may be a read error. The gene calls are TRBV25-1 and TRBJ1-4; D remains unclear. Germline CDR1 and CDR2: MGHDK and SYGVNS. The CDR3 has 13 amino acids. The CDR3 DNA reads TGTGCCACCAGTCTGGGCTTTATTGAAAAACTGTTTTTT. Residues: CATSLGFIEKLFF.